The 25 T cell receptor beta chains in this list originate from one sample, sequenced in a study of blood T cell repertoires in COVID-19. Only in-frame clones appear in the TCRdb table, and some are missing; sequencing was by immunoSEQ multiplex PCR. The sample consists of about 190,000 clones, approximately 80% of them appearing once. Material for sequencing was peripheral blood. Receptors were obtained from a human donor in a cohort sampled during active COVID-19.

V and J are TRBV28 and TRBJ2-5; TRBD2 agrees at 10 bases. The trim removed 6 bases at V and 4 bases at J, leaving 5 bases unmatched. Germline lookup yields CDR1 MDHEN and CDR2 SYDVKM. This CDR3 region has 14 residues. CDR3 protein: CASRPAGGRETQYF. Here the CDR3 DNA reads TGTGCCAGCAGACCAGCGGGGGGGCGAGAGACCCAGTACTTC.

V is TRBV6-1 and J is TRBJ1-5; D is unclear. V lost 0 bases and J 2 bases, leaving 8 bases between the germline ends. Per the germline V gene, CDR1 is MNHNS and CDR2 is SASEGT. CDR3 size: 15 residues. The CDR3: CASSEATVGNQPQHF. DNA of the CDR3: TGTGCCAGCAGTGAAGCCACAGTTGGCAATCAGCCCCAGCATTTT.

The CDR3 protein is CASSWAGSQPQHF. The CDR3 bases are TGTGCCAGCAGTTGGGCGGGGTCCCAGCCCCAGCATTTT. V gene TRBV27 combines with J gene TRBJ1-5; D remains unclear. Trimming took off 4 bases at V and 7 bases at J, with 11 bases between the two ends. From germline, CDR1 is MNHEY and CDR2 SMNVEV (reference sequence). There are 13 residues in the CDR3.

The chain is built from TRBV24-1 and TRBJ2-4, with D perhaps matching TRBD2 (5 bases). Germline assignment: CDR1 KGHDR and CDR2 SFDVKD. Trimming removed 3 bases from V and 0 bases from J, with 11 bases in between. This CDR3 has 16 residues. The DNA of the CDR3 is TGTGCCACCAGTGATGGTGGCGGAGGAGCCAAAAACATTCAGTACTTC. This gives the protein CATSDGGGGAKNIQYF.

The chain employs TRBV5-1 and TRBJ2-1; 16 nucleotides agree with TRBD2. Looked up from germline, CDR1 is SGHRS and CDR2 is YFSETQ. This CDR3 is built from 18 residues. Trimming took 5 bases from V and 2 from J; bases not matched to a gene: 7. The CDR3 region is CASSSGTSGRAAYNEQFF. CDR3 DNA sequence: TGCGCCAGCAGTTCCGGGACTAGCGGGAGGGCCGCCTACAATGAGCAGTTCTTC.

This clone has only one observation. The chain couples TRBV2 to TRBJ1-4; D unclear. V gave up 7 bases and J gave up 6 bases, with 15 bases separating them. The CDR3 runs 14 residues. The germline CDR1 and CDR2 sequences are SNHLY and FYNNEI. The CDR3 sequence: CASTPHGVDEKLFF. The CDR3 nucleotides read TGTGCCAGCACCCCGCACGGGGTCGATGAAAAACTGTTTTTT.

The chain uses TRBV4-1 and TRBJ2-7; 7 positions match TRBD2. The CDR3 is made up of 14 amino acids. Germline CDR1 MGHRA, CDR2 YSYEKL. Trimming cost V 3 bases and J 3 bases; bases outside gene matches: 5. The CDR3 sequence: CASSHESGVYEQYF. Written as DNA, the CDR3 is TGCGCCAGCAGCCATGAAAGCGGGGTCTACGAGCAGTACTTC.

The chain uses TRBV5-1 and TRBJ1-4, with D possibly being TRBD1 (6 bases). Trimming removed 4 bases from V and 4 bases from J, with 17 bases in between. CDR1 SGHRS and CDR2 YFSETQ come from the germline V gene. This CDR3 is 16 amino acids long. The CDR3 DNA sequence: TGCGCCAGCAGCCCCCCGGACAGCCTTAATAATGAAAAACTGTTTTTT. Protein sequence: CASSPPDSLNNEKLFF.

The chain joins TRBV2 to TRBJ1-3; D remains ambiguous. V lost 4 bases, J lost 6 bases, and 16 bases lay in between. The germline V gene encodes CDR1 SNHLY and CDR2 FYNNEI. CDR3 length equals 15 residues. In DNA, the CDR3 is TGTGCCAGCAGTGTTAACGCGCGGGGTGTAAACACCATATATTTT. Encoded protein: CASSVNARGVNTIYF.

This chain links TRBV19 with TRBJ1-1; the D gene is possibly TRBD1 (6 bases). Trimming left V 5 bases short and J 3 bases short, with 16 bases between. Germline V gene sequence: CDR1 LNHDA, CDR2 SQIVND (reference sequence). The CDR3 loop spans 15 amino acids. The CDR3 region is CASSSLQGRYTEAFF. CDR3 nucleotides: TGTGCCAGTAGTTCATTACAGGGTCGGTACACTGAAGCTTTCTTT.

The chain recombines TRBV23-1 with TRBJ1-3; possibly TRBD1 for D (5 bases). TRBV23-1 is classed as an ORF, of uncertain function. CDR3 length: 12 residues. V was shortened by 8 bases and J by 8 bases, with 13 bases between the two germline ends. The CDR3 sequence: CASGYWGDTIYF. CDR3 sequence (DNA): TGCGCCAGCGGTTACTGGGGCGACACCATATATTTT.

This chain joins TRBV19 and TRBJ1-6; 10 bases fit TRBD1. The CDR3 length is 13 residues. V lost 9 bases and J lost 7; bases outside the gene matches: 3. Germline V lookup: CDR1 LNHDA, CDR2 SQIVND (reference sequence). CDR3 residues: CASEGQGNSPLHF. CDR3 nucleotide sequence: TGTGCCAGCGAGGGACAGGGGAATTCACCCCTCCACTTT.

This chain links TRBV3-1 (or the pseudogene TRBV3-2) with TRBJ2-3; 7 positions agree with TRBD2. V dropped 4 bases and J dropped 2; count of bases not matched to a gene: 3. The germline V gene encodes CDR1 LGHDT and CDR2 YNNKEL (reference sequence). CDR3 size: 14 residues. In DNA form, the CDR3 reads TGTGCCAGCAGCCCCCGGGACTACACAGATACGCAGTATTTT. Protein sequence: CASSPRDYTDTQYF.

For the CDR3, the DNA is TGTGCCAGTAGTATAGAAGCCAGGGAAATGGACACCATATATTTT. Amino acid sequence: CASSIEAREMDTIYF. The chain is built from TRBV19 and TRBJ1-3; a possible D gene is TRBD1 (5 bases). This CDR3 region has 15 residues. The V end lost 0 bases, the J end lost 8 bases, and 14 bases lay between the germline ends. Germline assignment: CDR1 LNHDA and CDR2 SQIVND (reference sequence).

The J gene is TRBJ1-5, the V gene TRBV19; D may be TRBD1 (6 bases). The CDR3 sequence is 13 residues long. Germline V gene lookup returns CDR1 LNHDA and CDR2 SQIVND (reference sequence). V lost 4 bases, J lost 7 bases, and 11 bases lay in between. The CDR3 DNA follows: TGTGCCAGTAGTACCCTAACAGGGCAGCCCCAGCATTTT. Protein sequence: CASSTLTGQPQHF.

V gene TRBV4-2 combines with J gene TRBJ2-7; D is perhaps TRBD1 (5 bases). Trimming shortened V by 5 bases and J by 6 bases, and 20 bases separated the two germline ends. Germline values: CDR1 LGHNA, CDR2 YNFKEQ. The CDR3 is made up of 15 amino acids. The CDR3 is CASSSSPRDSLEQYF. The CDR3 nucleotides read TGTGCCAGCAGCTCTAGTCCCAGGGATTCCCTCGAGCAGTACTTC.

The genes are TRBV7-8 and TRBJ1-3; D remains unclear. CDR3 size: 16 residues. V was trimmed by 5 bases and J by 3 bases, leaving 17 bases between them. Germline V gene data show CDR1 as SGHVS and CDR2 as FQNEAQ. CDR3 in amino acids: CASSPRRRARGNTIYF. The DNA for the CDR3 is TGTGCCAGCAGCCCCAGGAGGCGGGCCCGTGGAAACACCATATATTTT.

The CDR3 DNA reads as TGTGCCAGCAGCTCCTTCGACAGGGGGCGACAGGGCTACACCTTC. Its protein product is CASSSFDRGRQGYTF. The chain couples TRBV3-1 (or the pseudogene TRBV3-2) to TRBJ1-2; 10 bases agree with TRBD1. J was trimmed by 8 bases and V by 5 bases; bases with no gene match: 11. Germline V gives CDR1 LGHDT, CDR2 YNNKEL (reference sequence). The CDR3 covers 15 residues.

This sequence joins TRBV7-9 and TRBJ1-1, with 10 bases matching TRBD1. Per the germline V gene, CDR1 is SEHNR and CDR2 is FQNEAQ (reference sequence). Unmatched junction bases numbered 7, after V lost 6 bases and J lost 6 bases. CDR3 length equals 14 residues. The CDR3 nucleotides read TGTGCCAGCAGTTCCAGACAGGGGGCACCTGAAGCTTTCTTT. Translating it yields CASSSRQGAPEAFF.

This clone was seen only once. V usage is TRBV7-9 and J usage is TRBJ1-4, with TRBD1 matching 7 bases. V lost 10 bases, J lost 2 bases, and 7 bases stayed unmatched. The CDR3 runs to 14 residues. Germline values: CDR1 SEHNR, CDR2 FQNEAQ (reference sequence). CDR3 nucleotide sequence: TGTGCCACGCCTACAGGGGTCACTAATGAAAAACTGTTTTTT. This codes for CATPTGVTNEKLFF.

The chain employs TRBV6-5 and TRBJ1-1; 8 bases align to TRBD1. The CDR3 contains 13 residues. Germline trimming cut 8 bases from V and 3 bases from J; bases unmatched to any gene: 5. CDR1 is MNHEY and CDR2 is SVGAGI in the germline V gene. The CDR3 DNA is TGTGCCAGCTGCGGCAGGGGGCACACTGAAGCTTTCTTT. Encoded protein: CASCGRGHTEAFF.

This rearrangement joins TRBV5-1 to TRBJ2-1, with D perhaps matching TRBD1 (6 bases). Trimming shortened V by 0 bases and J by 6 bases, and 10 bases separated the two germline ends. CDR3 size: 14 residues. Looked up from germline, CDR1 is SGHRS and CDR2 is YFSETQ. The CDR3: CASSLDRASNEQFF. The CDR3 nucleotides read TGCGCCAGCAGCTTGGACAGGGCTTCCAATGAGCAGTTCTTC.

This clone was found once. The V and J genes are TRBV2 and TRBJ1-2, with a tentative D call TRBD1 (6 bases). The CDR3 is made up of 14 amino acids. Trimming stripped 7 bases from V and 5 bases from J, with 17 bases between. The germline V gene encodes CDR1 SNHLY and CDR2 FYNNEI. This CDR3 is CASNREGRVYGYTF. The CDR3 bases are TGTGCCAGCAACAGGGAGGGGCGCGTATATGGCTACACCTTC.

This clone came up a few times. The chain carries TRBV7-2 and TRBJ2-6; D is possibly TRBD1 (5 bases). This CDR3 is built from 16 residues. The germline CDR1 and CDR2 sequences are SGHTA and FQGNSA. V lost 4 bases, J lost 3 bases, and 13 bases lay in between. CDR3 sequence: CASSSPQGYGANVLTF. CDR3 DNA: TGTGCCAGCAGCTCGCCGCAGGGATATGGGGCCAACGTCCTGACTTTC.

V gene TRBV7-2 combines with J gene TRBJ1-6, with D possibly being TRBD1 (5 bases). Germline values: CDR1 SGHTA, CDR2 FQGNSA. Trimming removed 2 bases from V and 10 bases from J, with 12 bases in between. This CDR3 spans 14 amino acids. DNA of the CDR3: TGTGCCAGCAGCTTATGGGGGGTTGGATCACCCCTCCACTTT. This sequence encodes CASSLWGVGSPLHF.